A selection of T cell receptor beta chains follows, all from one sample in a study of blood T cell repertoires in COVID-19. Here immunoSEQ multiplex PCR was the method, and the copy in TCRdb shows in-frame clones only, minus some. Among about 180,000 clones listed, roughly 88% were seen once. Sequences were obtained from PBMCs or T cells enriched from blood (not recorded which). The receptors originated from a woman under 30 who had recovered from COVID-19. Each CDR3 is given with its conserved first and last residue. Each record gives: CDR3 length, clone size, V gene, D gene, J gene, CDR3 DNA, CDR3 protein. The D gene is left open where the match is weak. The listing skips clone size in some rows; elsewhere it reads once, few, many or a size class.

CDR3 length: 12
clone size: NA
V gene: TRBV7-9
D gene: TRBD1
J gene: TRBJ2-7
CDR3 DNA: TGTGCCAGCAGGACACAGGGGCGTGAGCAGTACTTC
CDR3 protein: CASRTQGREQYF

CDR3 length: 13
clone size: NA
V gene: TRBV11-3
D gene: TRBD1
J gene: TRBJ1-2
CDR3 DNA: TGTGCCAGCAGCCGCGGGACAGGGGTTGACTACACCTTC
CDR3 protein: CASSRGTGVDYTF

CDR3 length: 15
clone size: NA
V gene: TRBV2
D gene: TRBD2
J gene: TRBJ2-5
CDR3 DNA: TGTGCCAGCAATGGACTAGCGAGCAGGGGGGAGACCCAGTACTTC
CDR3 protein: CASNGLASRGETQYF

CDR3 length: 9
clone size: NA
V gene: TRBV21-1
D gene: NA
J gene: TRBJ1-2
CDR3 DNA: TGTGCCAGCAGCTTCCCGGGACATTTC
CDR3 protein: CASSFPGHF

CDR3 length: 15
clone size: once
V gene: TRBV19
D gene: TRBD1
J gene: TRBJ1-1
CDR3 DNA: TGTGCCAGTAGTTCCCGGGACAGGGGCAACACTGAAGCTTTCTTT
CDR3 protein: CASSSRDRGNTEAFF

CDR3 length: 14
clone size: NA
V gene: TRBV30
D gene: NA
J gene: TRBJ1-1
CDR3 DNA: TGTGCCTGGAGTGTAAATTCGGGGGTAGGCGAAGCTTTCTTT
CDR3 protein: CAWSVNSGVGEAFF

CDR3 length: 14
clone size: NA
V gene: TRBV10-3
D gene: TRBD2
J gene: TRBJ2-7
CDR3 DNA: TGTGCCATCAGTGAGCGTAGCGGGAGAGAGCAGCAGTACTTC
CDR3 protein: CAISERSGREQQYF

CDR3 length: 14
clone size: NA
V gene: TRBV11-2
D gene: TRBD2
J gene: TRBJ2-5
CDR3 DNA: TGTGCCAGCAGCCCTACTAGCGGGGGAGAGACCCAGTACTTC
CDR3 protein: CASSPTSGGETQYF

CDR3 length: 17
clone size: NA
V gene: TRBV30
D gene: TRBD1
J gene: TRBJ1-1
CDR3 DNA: TGTGCCTGGAGGCGCCCCCGGGCGTTTAGGCGACAGGGGGCGGCTTTCTTT
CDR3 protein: CAWRRPRAFRRQGAAFF

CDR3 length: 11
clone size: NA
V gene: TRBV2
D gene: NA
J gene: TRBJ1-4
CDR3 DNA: TGTGCCAGCAGCGTTTATGAAAAACTGTTTTTT
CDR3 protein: CASSVYEKLFF

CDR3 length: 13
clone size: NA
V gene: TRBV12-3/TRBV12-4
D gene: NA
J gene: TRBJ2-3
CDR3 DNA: TGTGCCAGCAGTCAGCAGGGGACAGATACGCAGTATTTT
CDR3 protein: CASSQQGTDTQYF

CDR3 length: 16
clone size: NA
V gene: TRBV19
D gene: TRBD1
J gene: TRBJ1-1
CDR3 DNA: TGTGCCAGTAGTATCCGACAGGGAATAACGAACACTGAAGCTTTCTTT
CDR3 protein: CASSIRQGITNTEAFF